The next 18 T cell receptor beta chains were all read from a single sample in a study of T-cell reconstitution after alpha-beta-depleted transplantation in children. The TCRbeta library was prepared with unique molecular identifiers. TCRdb re-called the PCR reads through MiXCR, storing one row per CDR3 protein. This sample carries nearly 550,000 distinct CDR3 sequences, approximately 16% of them seen once, and the ten largest clones take 3.3%. This sample comprised PBMCs from the stem cell graft donor, obtained from the stem cell graft. These receptors were obtained from a human donor who donated a stem cell graft to a child with acute lymphoblastic leukemia.

J is TRBJ1-1 and V is TRBV6-4; D is unclear. This CDR3 comprises 14 residues. The germline CDR1 and CDR2 sequences are MRHNA and SNTAGT. Deletions cut 6 bases from V and 4 bases from J, with 15 bases between. The CDR3 reads CASSDRTLGTEAFF. CDR3 DNA: TGTGCCAGCAGCGATCGGACCCTAGGCACTGAAGCTTTCTTT.

This clonotype came up a few times. V usage is TRBV29-1 and J usage is TRBJ2-3; 8 positions match TRBD1. The CDR3 runs to 14 residues. From germline, CDR1 is SQVTM and CDR2 ANQGSEA. V shed 4 bases, J shed 4 bases, and the junction held 7 bases outside the gene matches. CDR3 residues: CSVAGQGNPDTQYF. CDR3 nucleotide sequence: TGCAGCGTTGCAGGACAGGGAAACCCAGATACGCAGTATTTT.

This clonotype was seen more than once but under ten times. The chain joins TRBV5-1 to TRBJ2-1, with 7 bases identical to TRBD2. This CDR3 has 15 residues. Germline CDR1 reads SGHRS; CDR2 reads YFSETQ. The ends lost 2 bases at V and 9 bases at J; junction bases unmatched: 11. The CDR3 region is CASSLDGLGDFEQFF. CDR3 bases: TGCGCCAGCAGCTTAGACGGACTAGGGGATTTTGAGCAGTTCTTC.

This clonotype was counted a few times. This chain connects TRBV5-1 to TRBJ1-4, with D possibly TRBD1 on 5 matching bases. Between the trimmed V and J ends, which lost 8 bases and 0 bases, there was a span of 8 bases. The germline gives CDR1 SGHRS, CDR2 YFSETQ. This CDR3 is built from 13 residues. CDR3: CARRGATNEKLFF. As DNA, the CDR3 is TGCGCCAGAAGGGGTGCAACTAATGAAAAACTGTTTTTT.

The J gene is TRBJ1-1, the V gene TRBV2, with 12 bases aligning to TRBD1. Losses at the gene ends were 11 bases for V and 4 bases for J; bases not matched to a gene: 17. Germline CDR1 reads SNHLY; CDR2 reads FYNNEI. This CDR3 has 17 residues. The CDR3 DNA sequence: TGTGCCGCGGCTCGGGGACAGGGGGCGCGTGGAGGCACTGAAGCTTTCTTT. Translating it yields CAAARGQGARGGTEAFF.

This clonotype was recorded a few times. V gene TRBV20-1 combines with J gene TRBJ2-5; 8 bases fit TRBD1. The V gene end was trimmed by 0 bases and the J gene end by 4 bases; junction bases not matched to a gene: 7. Germline V gene lookup returns CDR1 DFQATT and CDR2 SNEGSKA (reference sequence). This CDR3 spans 15 amino acids. This chain's CDR3 is CSARDLWTGRETQYF. CDR3 bases: TGCAGTGCTAGAGATCTCTGGACAGGGCGAGAGACCCAGTACTTC.

The CDR3 region is CASSSGLVETQYF. CDR3 nucleotide sequence: TGTGCCAGCAGCAGCGGACTAGTTGAGACCCAGTACTTC. The chain combines TRBV7-9 with TRBJ2-5; 7 bases fit TRBD2. The CDR3 covers 13 residues. CDR1 is SEHNR and CDR2 is FQNEAQ in the germline V gene (reference sequence). V trimming: 5 bases; J trimming: 5 bases; junction bases outside the gene matches: 5.

This clonotype was counted only a few times. The rearrangement joins TRBV9 to TRBJ2-7; D is perhaps TRBD1 or TRBD2 (5 bases each). Germline V gives CDR1 SGDLS, CDR2 YYNGEE. This CDR3 has 16 residues. Trimming stripped 0 bases from V and 0 bases from J, with 13 bases between. The CDR3 nucleotides read TGTGCCAGCAGCGTAGGGGACGCGGCGGTCTCCTACGAGCAGTACTTC. The encoded protein is CASSVGDAAVSYEQYF.

The genes are TRBV7-3 and TRBJ1-2, with 9 bases fitting TRBD1. The CDR3 is made up of 17 amino acids. Germline loops: CDR1 SGHTA, CDR2 FQGTGA. The V segment lost 1 base and the J segment 4 bases; nucleotides outside the gene matches: 10. CDR3 sequence reads: CASSLSGDRDRGYGYTF. DNA for the CDR3: TGTGCCAGCAGCTTAAGCGGGGACAGGGATCGTGGCTATGGCTACACCTTC. Full variable domain (rest looked up from reference TRBV7-3 and TRBJ1-2): GAGVSQTPSNKVTEKGKYVELRCDPISGHTALYWYRQSLGQGPEFLIYFQGTGAADDSGLPNDRFFAVRPEGSVSTLKIQRTERGDSAVYLCASSLSGDRDRGYGYTFGSGTRLTVV.

The table lists this clonotype with many counts. The chain joins TRBV3-1 to TRBJ2-7; 7 nucleotides agree with TRBD2. V lost 4 bases to trimming and J lost 0 bases; unmatched junction nucleotides: 9. The CDR3 runs 16 residues. The germline gives CDR1 LGHDT, CDR2 YNNKEL (reference sequence). The DNA of the CDR3 is TGTGCCAGCAGCCTTTGGCGAGGACTAGACTCCTACGAGCAGTACTTC. Protein sequence: CASSLWRGLDSYEQYF.

This clonotype was recorded many times. The genes are TRBV15 and TRBJ2-1; TRBD1 agrees at 10 bases. CDR3 length: 16 amino acids. Per germline, CDR1 LNHNV and CDR2 YYDKDF (reference sequence). Losses at the gene ends were 0 bases for V and 3 bases for J; bases not matched to a gene: 2. Here the CDR3 DNA reads TGTGCCACCAGCAGAGACGGGACAGGGGACTACAATGAGCAGTTCTTC. Translated: CATSRDGTGDYNEQFF.

The chain carries TRBV4-1 and TRBJ2-1; D is uncertain. The CDR3 contains 17 residues. Per germline, CDR1 MGHRA and CDR2 YSYEKL. The V and J ends lost 0 bases and 0 bases respectively, with 12 bases between them. The CDR3 DNA is TGCGCCAGCAGCCAAGAGGCCATTCGGAGCTCCTACAATGAGCAGTTCTTC. Its protein is CASSQEAIRSSYNEQFF.

J is TRBJ2-3 and V is TRBV18, with D possibly being TRBD1 or TRBD2 (5 bases each). Germline CDR1 and CDR2: KGHSH and LQKENI. Trimming cost V 1 base and J 2 bases, with 10 bases left between them. The CDR3 has 15 residues. The CDR3 sequence is CASSPRGGNTDTQYF. CDR3 coding DNA: TGTGCCAGCTCACCACGTGGGGGTAACACAGATACGCAGTATTTT.

This clonotype was counted a few times. The chain recombines TRBV29-1 with TRBJ1-1; D may be TRBD1 (5 bases). The CDR3 is 14 residues long. Trimming shortened V by 2 bases and J by 4 bases, and 14 bases separated the two germline ends. CDR1 and CDR2 (germline): SQVTM, ANQGSEA. CDR3 protein: CSVEPQGEGTEAFF. The CDR3 DNA reads TGCAGCGTTGAACCTCAGGGAGAGGGCACTGAAGCTTTCTTT.

This clonotype was recorded a few times. The gene calls are TRBV6-4 and TRBJ1-2; D unresolved. The CDR3 is 12 residues long. Germline CDR1 MRHNA, CDR2 SNTAGT. Trimming cost V 0 bases and J 5 bases, with 4 bases left between them. The CDR3 DNA sequence: TGTGCCAGCAGTGACTCGGGTTATGGCTACACCTTC. As protein: CASSDSGYGYTF.

The chain carries TRBV29-1 and TRBJ2-3; 7 nucleotides match TRBD2. The germline gives CDR1 SQVTM, CDR2 ANQGSEA. With V trimmed by 4 bases and J by 2 bases, 9 bases remained unmatched. This CDR3 comprises 15 residues. As DNA, the CDR3 is TGCAGCGTTGGTACCGGGACTACCCTCACAGATACGCAGTATTTT. It is translated as CSVGTGTTLTDTQYF.

This clonotype was detected a few times. This CDR3 is CASRDKEWTGELFF. As DNA, the CDR3 is TGTGCCAGTAGAGATAAAGAGTGGACCGGGGAGCTGTTTTTT. The chain links TRBV6-1 to TRBJ2-2; D unclear. With 9 bases removed from V and 5 bases from J, the gap between germline ends came to 16 bases. The CDR3 has 14 amino acids. Germline CDR1 and CDR2: MNHNS and SASEGT.

There are a few counts of this clonotype. The CDR3 DNA follows: TGTGCCAGCAGCCCTGCCACGAGTAGGGGATACGAGCAGTACTTC. This encodes CASSPATSRGYEQYF. This chain links TRBV4-2 with TRBJ2-7; D might be TRBD1 (5 bases). The germline gives CDR1 LGHNA, CDR2 YNFKEQ. The ends were cut back, 4 bases at V and 4 bases at J, with 17 bases in the middle. This CDR3 contains 15 residues.